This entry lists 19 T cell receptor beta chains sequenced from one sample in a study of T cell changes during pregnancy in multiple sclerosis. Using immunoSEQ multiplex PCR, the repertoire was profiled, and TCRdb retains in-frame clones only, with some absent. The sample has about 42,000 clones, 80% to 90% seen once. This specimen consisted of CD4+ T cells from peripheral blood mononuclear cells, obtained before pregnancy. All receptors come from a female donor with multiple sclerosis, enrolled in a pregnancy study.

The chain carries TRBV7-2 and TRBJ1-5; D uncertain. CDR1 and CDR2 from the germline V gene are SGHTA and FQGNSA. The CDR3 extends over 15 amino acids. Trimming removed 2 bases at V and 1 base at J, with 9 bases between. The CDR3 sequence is CASSLLIGSNQPQHF. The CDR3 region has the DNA TGTGCCAGCAGCTTATTGATCGGGAGCAATCAGCCCCAGCATTTT.

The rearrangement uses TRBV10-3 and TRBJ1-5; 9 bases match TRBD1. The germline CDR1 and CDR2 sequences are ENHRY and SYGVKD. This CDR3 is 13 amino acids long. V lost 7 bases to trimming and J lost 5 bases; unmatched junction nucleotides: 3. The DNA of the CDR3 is TGTGCCATCAAGGGACAGGGCGATCAGCCCCAGCATTTT. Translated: CAIKGQGDQPQHF.

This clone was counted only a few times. The CDR3 DNA reads TGCGCCAGCAGTCCGACGGGACAGTACCTAAACTTTGGGGACACCGGGGAGCTGTTTTTT. Translated, it gives CASSPTGQYLNFGDTGELFF. The J gene is TRBJ2-2, the V gene TRBV10-1, with 7 bases matching TRBD1. V shed 5 bases and J 3 bases; nucleotides not matched to a gene: 21. This CDR3 contains 20 residues. CDR1 is WNHNN and CDR2 is SYGVQD in the germline V gene (reference sequence).

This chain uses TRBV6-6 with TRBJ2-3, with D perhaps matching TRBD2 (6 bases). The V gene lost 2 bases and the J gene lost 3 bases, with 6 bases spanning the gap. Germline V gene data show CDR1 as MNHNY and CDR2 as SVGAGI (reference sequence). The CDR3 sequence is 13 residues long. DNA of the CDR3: TGTGCCAGCAGTTACGGGGGGACAGATACGCAGTATTTT. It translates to CASSYGGTDTQYF.

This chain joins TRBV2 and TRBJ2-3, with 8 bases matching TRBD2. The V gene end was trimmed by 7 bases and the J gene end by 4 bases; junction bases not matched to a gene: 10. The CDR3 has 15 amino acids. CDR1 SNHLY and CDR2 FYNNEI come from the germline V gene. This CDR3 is CASINLRGGADTQYF. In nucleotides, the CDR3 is TGTGCCAGCATCAACCTACGGGGGGGCGCAGATACGCAGTATTTT.

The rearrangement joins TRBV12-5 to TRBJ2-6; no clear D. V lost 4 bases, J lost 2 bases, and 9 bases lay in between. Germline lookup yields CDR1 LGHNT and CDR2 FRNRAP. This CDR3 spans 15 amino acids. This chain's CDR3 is CASGSLPAGANVLTF. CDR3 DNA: TGTGCTAGTGGTTCTCTCCCGGCTGGGGCCAACGTCCTGACTTTC.

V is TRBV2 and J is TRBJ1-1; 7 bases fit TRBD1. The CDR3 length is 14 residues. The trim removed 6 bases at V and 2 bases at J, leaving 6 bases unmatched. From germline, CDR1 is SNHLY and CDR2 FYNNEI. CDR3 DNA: TGTGCCAGCAGGATGGGACAGCTAAACACTGAAGCTTTCTTT. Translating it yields CASRMGQLNTEAFF.

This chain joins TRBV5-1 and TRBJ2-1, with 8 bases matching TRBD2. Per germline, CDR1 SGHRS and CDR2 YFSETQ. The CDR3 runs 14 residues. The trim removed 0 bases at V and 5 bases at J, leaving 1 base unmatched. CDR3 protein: CASSLDGGDNEQFF. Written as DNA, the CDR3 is TGCGCCAGCAGCTTGGACGGGGGGGACAATGAGCAGTTCTTC. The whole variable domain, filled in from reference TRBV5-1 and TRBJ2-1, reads KAGVTQTPRYLIKTRGQQVTLSCSPISGHRSVSWYQQTPGQGLQFLFEYFSETQRNKGNFPGRFSGRQFSNSRSEMNVSTLELGDSALYLCASSLDGGDNEQFFGPGTRLTVL.

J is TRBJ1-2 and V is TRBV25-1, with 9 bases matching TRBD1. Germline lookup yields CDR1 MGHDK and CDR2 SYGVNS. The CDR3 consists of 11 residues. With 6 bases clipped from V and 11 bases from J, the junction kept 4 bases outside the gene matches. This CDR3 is CASRDRGPYTF. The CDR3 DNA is TGTGCCAGCAGGGACAGGGGCCCTTACACCTTC.

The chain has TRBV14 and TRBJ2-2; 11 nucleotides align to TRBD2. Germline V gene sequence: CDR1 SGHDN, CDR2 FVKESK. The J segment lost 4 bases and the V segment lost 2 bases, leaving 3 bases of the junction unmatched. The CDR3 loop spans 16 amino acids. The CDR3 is CASSQLAGGITGELFF. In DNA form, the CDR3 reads TGTGCCAGCAGCCAATTAGCGGGAGGGATCACCGGGGAGCTGTTTTTT. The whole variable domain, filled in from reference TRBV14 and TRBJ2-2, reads EAGVTQFPSHSVIEKGQTVTLRCDPISGHDNLYWYRRVMGKEIKFLLHFVKESKQDESGMPNNRFLAERTGGTYSTLKVQPAELEDSGVYFCASSQLAGGITGELFFGEGSRLTVL.

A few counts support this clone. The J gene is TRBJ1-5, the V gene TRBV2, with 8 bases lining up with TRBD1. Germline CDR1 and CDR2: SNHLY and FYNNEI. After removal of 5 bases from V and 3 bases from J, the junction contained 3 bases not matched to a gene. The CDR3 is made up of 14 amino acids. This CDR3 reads CASSRDRSNQPQHF. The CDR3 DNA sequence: TGTGCCAGCAGTCGGGACAGGTCCAATCAGCCCCAGCATTTT.

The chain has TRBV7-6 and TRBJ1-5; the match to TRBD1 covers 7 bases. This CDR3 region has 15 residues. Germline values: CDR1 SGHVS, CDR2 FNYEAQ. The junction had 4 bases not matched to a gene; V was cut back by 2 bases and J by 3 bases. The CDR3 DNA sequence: TGTGCCAGCAGCTTACAGACAGGGCTCAATCAGCCCCAGCATTTT. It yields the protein CASSLQTGLNQPQHF. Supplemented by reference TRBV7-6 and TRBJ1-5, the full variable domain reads GAGVSQSPRYKVTKRGQDVALRCDPISGHVSLYWYRQALGQGPEFLTYFNYEAQQDKSGLPNDRFSAERPEGSISTLTIQRTEQRDSAMYRCASSLQTGLNQPQHFGDGTRLSIL.

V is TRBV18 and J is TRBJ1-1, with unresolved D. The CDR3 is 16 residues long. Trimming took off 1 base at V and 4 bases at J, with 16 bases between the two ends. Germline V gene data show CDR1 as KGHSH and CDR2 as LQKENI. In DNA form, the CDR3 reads TGTGCCAGCTCACCACGTCAGGAATGGACTTCCACTGAAGCTTTCTTT. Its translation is CASSPRQEWTSTEAFF.

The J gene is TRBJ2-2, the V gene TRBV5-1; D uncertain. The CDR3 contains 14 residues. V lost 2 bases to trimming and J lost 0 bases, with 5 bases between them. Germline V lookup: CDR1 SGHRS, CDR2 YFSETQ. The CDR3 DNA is TGCGCCAGCAGCTTCCAGGCGAACACCGGGGAGCTGTTTTTT. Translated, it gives CASSFQANTGELFF.

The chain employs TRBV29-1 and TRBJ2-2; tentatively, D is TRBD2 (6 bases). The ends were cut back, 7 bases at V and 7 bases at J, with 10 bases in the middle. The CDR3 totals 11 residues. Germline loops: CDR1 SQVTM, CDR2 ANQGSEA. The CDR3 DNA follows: TGCAGCGCCGCGGGGTACGGGGAGCTGTTTTTT. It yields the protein CSAAGYGELFF.

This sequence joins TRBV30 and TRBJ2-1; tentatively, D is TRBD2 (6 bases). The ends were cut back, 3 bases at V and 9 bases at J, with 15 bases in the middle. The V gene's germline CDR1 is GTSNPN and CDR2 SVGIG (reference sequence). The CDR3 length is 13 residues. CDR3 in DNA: TGTGCCTGGAGCCCCCAGGAGGGCTTTGAGCAGTTCTTC. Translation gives CAWSPQEGFEQFF.

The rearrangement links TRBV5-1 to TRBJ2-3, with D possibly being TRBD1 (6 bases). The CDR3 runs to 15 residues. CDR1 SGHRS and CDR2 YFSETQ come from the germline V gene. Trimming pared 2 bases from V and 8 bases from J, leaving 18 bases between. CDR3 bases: TGCGCCAGCAGCTTAGTGACAGGCCCTACTGGTACGCAGTATTTT. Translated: CASSLVTGPTGTQYF.

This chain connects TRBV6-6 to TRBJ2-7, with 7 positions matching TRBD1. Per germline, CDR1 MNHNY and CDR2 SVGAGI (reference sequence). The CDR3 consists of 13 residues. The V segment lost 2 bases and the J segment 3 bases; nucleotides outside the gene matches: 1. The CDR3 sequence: CASSYRDSYEQYF. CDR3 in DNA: TGTGCCAGCAGTTACCGGGACAGCTACGAGCAGTACTTC.

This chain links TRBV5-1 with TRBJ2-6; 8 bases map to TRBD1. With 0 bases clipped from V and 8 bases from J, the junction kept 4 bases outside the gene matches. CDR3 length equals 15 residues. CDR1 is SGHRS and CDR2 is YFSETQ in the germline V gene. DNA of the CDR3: TGCGCCAGCAGCTTGGTCTCAGGGGGCACCAACGTCCTGACTTTC. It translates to CASSLVSGGTNVLTF.